These T cell receptor beta chains were read from a single sample in a study of shared T cell receptors in the human thymus. Assay used: immunoSEQ multiplex PCR; TCRdb lists only in-frame clones, some missing. This sample has almost 550,000 clones, with roughly 74% found just once. This sample was shared with a second study, whose subject was human thymus T cells.

The sequencing input was thymocytes. The receptors were gathered from a boy under two years old with a congenital heart defect. Both conserved end residues are part of each CDR3. The D gene is left open where the match is weak. Size is omitted from some rows. Given values are once, few, many or a class for expanded clones.

DNA,CDR3,J,size,V,D
TGTGCCAGCAGCCTCCGGACAGGGGGCAAAAACATTCAGTACTTC,CASSLRTGGKNIQYF,TRBJ2-4,-,TRBV11-2,TRBD1
TGTGCCAGCAGCCCAAGTTCTCGAGAATCCTACGAGCAGTACTTC,CASSPSSRESYEQYF,TRBJ2-7,-,TRBV4-2,-
TGTGCCATCAGTGAGGACCTAGCGCCTACCTCAAGCCACGAGCAGTACTTC,CAISEDLAPTSSHEQYF,TRBJ2-7,-,TRBV10-3,-
TGTGCCAGCAGGAGACAGGGTTCCTTTATGGGCTACACCTTC,CASRRQGSFMGYTF,TRBJ1-2,-,TRBV6-5,TRBD1
TGTGCCAGCAGCTTGGACGTTGGTCTAGCGGGAGGGCCGTCGCAGTATTTT,CASSLDVGLAGGPSQYF,TRBJ2-3,-,TRBV5-4,TRBD2
TGTGCCAGCAGCTTAAGGGGAGAGCAGTACTTC,CASSLRGEQYF,TRBJ2-7,-,TRBV11-2,-
TGTGCCAGCAGCCCGAGCCTAGACAGGGCCTACGAGCAGTACTTC,CASSPSLDRAYEQYF,TRBJ2-7,-,TRBV13,TRBD1
-,CASTGSFGAGELFF,TRBJ2-2,-,TRBV2,-
TGTGCCAGCAGCTTCACAGAATATAGCAATCAGCCCCAGCATTTT,CASSFTEYSNQPQHF,TRBJ1-5,-,TRBV6-1,-
TGTGCCACCGGACTAGCGGGAAACCTATCCTACGAGCAGTACTTC,CATGLAGNLSYEQYF,TRBJ2-7,-,TRBV10-3,TRBD2
TGTGCCAGCAGCCGTCACTTAGGGACTAGCCCTTACGAGCAGTACTTC,CASSRHLGTSPYEQYF,TRBJ2-7,-,TRBV7-8,TRBD2
TGTGCCAGTTCAGGGGATGAAAAACTGTTTTTT,CASSGDEKLFF,TRBJ1-4,once,TRBV27,-
TGCGCCAGCAGCCAAGAGGGGCAGGGGGAAGGCACAGATACGCAGTATTTT,CASSQEGQGEGTDTQYF,TRBJ2-3,-,TRBV4-1,TRBD1
TGTGCCATCAGTGAGATTGGCGGGGGTGGCTACGAGCAGTACTTC,CAISEIGGGGYEQYF,TRBJ2-7,-,TRBV10-3,TRBD2
TGTGCCAGCAGCTTAGGGGCAGGGGTGGGCTCCTACGAGCAGTACTTC,CASSLGAGVGSYEQYF,TRBJ2-7,-,TRBV7-6,-
TGTGCCAGCAGTCGACAGGGCACCTATGGCTACACCTTC,CASSRQGTYGYTF,TRBJ1-2,-,TRBV6-1,TRBD1
TGTGCCAGCAGTGAGAGAGGGGGGACAGAGGCCAATGAGCAGTTCTTC,CASSERGGTEANEQFF,TRBJ2-1,-,TRBV25-1,-
TGTGCCAGCAGTTTCAGGCTAGCGGGAGAGGCAGGCTGGGAGCAGTACTTC,CASSFRLAGEAGWEQYF,TRBJ2-7,-,TRBV28,TRBD2
TGTGCCAGCAGTCTACGGGACTCCGAGCTCTACGAGCAGTACTTC,CASSLRDSELYEQYF,TRBJ2-7,few,TRBV28,-
TGCGCCAGCAGCCAGGACGACTCTAGCGGGAGGGCCTTTAGGAGCACAGATACGCAGTATTTT,CASSQDDSSGRAFRSTDTQYF,TRBJ2-3,few,TRBV4-1,TRBD2
TGTGCCAGCAGTTTAAACCGCTTGACAGGGGACACCTACGAGCAGTACTTC,CASSLNRLTGDTYEQYF,TRBJ2-7,-,TRBV27,TRBD1
TGCGCCAGCAGCCGGGACAGGTCCTACGAGCAGTACTTC,CASSRDRSYEQYF,TRBJ2-7,-,TRBV5-1,TRBD1
TGTGCCAGAGAACCCAGGGGGATGAACACTGAAGCTTTCTTT,CAREPRGMNTEAFF,TRBJ1-1,-,TRBV2,TRBD1
TGCGCCAGCAGCCAAGAGTCCCGCAGGGGTCTCTCTGGGGCCAACGTCCTGACTTTC,CASSQESRRGLSGANVLTF,TRBJ2-6,-,TRBV4-3,-
TGCGCCAGCACCCCGCTAGGGGGAAATCAGCCCCAGCATTTT,CASTPLGGNQPQHF,TRBJ1-5,-,TRBV10-1,-
TGTGCCAGCAGCTTGTTGGGACTAGCGGGAGACGAGCAGTACTTC,CASSLLGLAGDEQYF,TRBJ2-7,-,TRBV5-6,TRBD2
TGCGCCAGCACCCGACAGGGGTACGAGCAGTACTTC,CASTRQGYEQYF,TRBJ2-7,-,TRBV23-1,TRBD1
TGTGCTAGTGGTTCACCCACAGGGGGCAGAGGTGTGACCCAGTACTTC,CASGSPTGGRGVTQYF,TRBJ2-5,-,TRBV12-5,TRBD1
TGTGCTAGTGGTTTGGTAGGTCCGAGGGACCGGGGGTACAATGAGCAGTTCTTC,CASGLVGPRDRGYNEQFF,TRBJ2-1,-,TRBV12-5,-
TGTGCCAGCAGTTTTTCTTTAGGGGGCAACTATGGCTACACCTTC,CASSFSLGGNYGYTF,TRBJ1-2,once,TRBV27,TRBD1
TGTGCCAGCATGGGCCCGGACGAACAGGGCCACGAGCAGTACTTC,CASMGPDEQGHEQYF,TRBJ2-7,-,TRBV6-8,-
TGTGCCAGCAGCTTCTCCTCATCGGGGGACGGGGAGACCCAGTACTTC,CASSFSSSGDGETQYF,TRBJ2-5,-,TRBV28,-
TGCGCCAGCAGCCCCCCGGACAGGGGGCAGGACGAGCAGTACTTC,CASSPPDRGQDEQYF,TRBJ2-7,once,TRBV5-1,TRBD1
TGTGCCACCAGCAGAGTGTGTGACGGGGGGGATGGCTACACCTTC,CATSRVCDGGDGYTF,TRBJ1-2,-,TRBV15,-
TGTGCCAGCAGCTTAGAGGGACAGGGAGACCTCTCCTACGAGCAGTACTTC,CASSLEGQGDLSYEQYF,TRBJ2-7,-,TRBV11-2,TRBD1
TGTGCCAGTGGGCCCGGCTTCGGCACCGGGGAGCTGTTTTTT,CASGPGFGTGELFF,TRBJ2-2,-,TRBV19,-
TGTGCCAGCAGCTTAAAACGGCCCTGGGGGGCCCAGTACTTC,CASSLKRPWGAQYF,TRBJ2-5,-,TRBV13,-
TGCAGCGTTAGTTTAGAGGGAACCATCTACGAGCAGTACTTC,CSVSLEGTIYEQYF,TRBJ2-7,-,TRBV29-1,-
TGTGCCAGCAGCCCAGGGCCGAGCGGGAGGGCCCGGGGCAATGAGCAGTTCTTC,CASSPGPSGRARGNEQFF,TRBJ2-1,-,TRBV27,TRBD2
TGCGCCAGCAGCTTAGACGGAGCCTATGGCTACACCTTC,CASSLDGAYGYTF,TRBJ1-2,few,TRBV5-1,-
TGTGCCAGCAGCCATGGTCTAGCGGGTGGGTACGAGCAGTACTTC,CASSHGLAGGYEQYF,TRBJ2-7,-,TRBV9,TRBD2
TGTGCCAGCAGCGTAGAAGAGAGACTAGCTCCCGGGGAGCTGTTTTTT,CASSVEERLAPGELFF,TRBJ2-2,-,TRBV9,TRBD2
TGTGCTAGTGGTTTGACGACGGGACTAGCGGGGGCGAACACCGGGGAGCTGTTTTTT,CASGLTTGLAGANTGELFF,TRBJ2-2,-,TRBV12-5,TRBD2
TGCGCCAGCAGCCAAGAAGGGACCCGGGAGAGCAATCAGCCCCAGCATTTT,CASSQEGTRESNQPQHF,TRBJ1-5,-,TRBV4-3,-
TGTGCCAGCAGGGACGACAGTCGAATGGAGCCCCAGCATTTT,CASRDDSRMEPQHF,TRBJ1-5,-,TRBV2,-
TGTGCCTGGAAACAGGGTAAAAACGAGCAGTACTTC,CAWKQGKNEQYF,TRBJ2-7,-,TRBV30,-
TGCGCCAGCAGCCAAGATGGCGGGATCATGTACGAGCAGTACTTC,CASSQDGGIMYEQYF,TRBJ2-7,-,TRBV4-1,-
TGTGCCAGCAGCCTAACAGGGAACACTGAAGCTTTCTTT,CASSLTGNTEAFF,TRBJ1-1,few,TRBV21-1,-
TGTGCCAGCAGGGGGACAGCCCCTACCAATCAGCCCCAGCATTTT,CASRGTAPTNQPQHF,TRBJ1-5,-,TRBV6-1,TRBD1
TGTGCCAGCAGTCCAGGGGAATTGGCCAAAAACATTCAGTACTTC,CASSPGELAKNIQYF,TRBJ2-4,-,TRBV27,-